Given below is one T cell receptor beta chain in context. No antigen is known for it. This specimen belongs to a study of Ad26.COV2.S vaccination and SARS-CoV-2 variants. Study at large: The Ad26.COV2.S arm of the COV1001 trial was where the donor was placed. Participants got Ad26.COV2.S intramuscularly, once or twice 56 days apart. Study-wide points: After vaccination, reports described spike-specific CD8+ and CD4+ T cell responses as showing substantial breadth.

Measured with immunoSEQ multiplex PCR; TCRdb has only the in-frame clones, and not every one. The sample lists 450,000 to 550,000 clones, 89% seen once, with about 2.7% in the top ten. The CDR3 spans 14 residues. J gave up 7 bases and V 5 bases, and 5 bases lay outside the gene matches. The germline V gene has CDR1 SEHNR and CDR2 FQNEAQ (reference sequence). The treatment was: roughly 19 received Ad26.COV2.S at low or high dose, single or two shots; 5 received placebo; per-sample allocation not given. The samples were gathered on day 63 after the first injection of vaccine or placebo. An Ad26 vector that expressed Wuhan-strain SARS-CoV-2 spike constituted the vaccine.

Sample: peripheral blood, taken in a trial of Ad26.COV2.S vaccine versus placebo. V and J are TRBV7-9 and TRBJ1-4; 9 bases fit TRBD1. The source is a person between 18 and 59 years old who received the Ad26.COV2.S COVID-19 vaccine or a placebo. The CDR3 sequence is CASSLGTGSEKLFF. In DNA form, the CDR3 reads TGTGCCAGCAGCCTAGGGACAGGGAGTGAAAAACTGTTTTTT.